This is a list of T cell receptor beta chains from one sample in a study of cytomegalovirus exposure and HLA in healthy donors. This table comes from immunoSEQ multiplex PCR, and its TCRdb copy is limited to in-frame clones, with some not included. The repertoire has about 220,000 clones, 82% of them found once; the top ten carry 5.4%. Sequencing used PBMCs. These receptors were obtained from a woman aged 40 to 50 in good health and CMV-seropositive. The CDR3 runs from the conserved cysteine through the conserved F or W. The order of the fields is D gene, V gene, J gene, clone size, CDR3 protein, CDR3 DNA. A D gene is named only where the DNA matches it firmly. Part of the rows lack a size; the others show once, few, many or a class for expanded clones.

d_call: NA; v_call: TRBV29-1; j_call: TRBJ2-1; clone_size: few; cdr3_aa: CSVARQGHFNEQFF; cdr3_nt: TGCAGCGTTGCAAGGCAGGGTCATTTTAATGAGCAGTTCTTC
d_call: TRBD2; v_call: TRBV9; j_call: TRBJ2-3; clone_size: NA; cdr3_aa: CASSTSGGGTDTQYF; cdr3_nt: TGTGCCAGCAGCACTAGCGGGGGAGGAACAGATACGCAGTATTTT
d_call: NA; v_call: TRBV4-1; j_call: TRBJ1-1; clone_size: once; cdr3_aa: CASSRTGNTEAFF; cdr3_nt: TGCGCCAGCAGCCGCACGGGGAACACTGAAGCTTTCTTT
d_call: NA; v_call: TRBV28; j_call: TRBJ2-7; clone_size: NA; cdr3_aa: CASSLDGLAGGEQYF; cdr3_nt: TGTGCCAGCAGTTTGGACGGGCTCGCGGGTGGCGAGCAGTACTTC
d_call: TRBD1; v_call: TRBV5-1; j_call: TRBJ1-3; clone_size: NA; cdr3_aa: CASRPGQHRSGNTIYF; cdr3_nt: TGCGCCAGCAGGCCGGGACAGCATCGCTCTGGAAACACCATATATTTT
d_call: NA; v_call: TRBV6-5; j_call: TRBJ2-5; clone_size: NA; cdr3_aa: CASSWRRGRETQYF; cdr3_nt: TGTGCCAGCAGCTGGAGGAGGGGGCGAGAGACCCAGTACTTC
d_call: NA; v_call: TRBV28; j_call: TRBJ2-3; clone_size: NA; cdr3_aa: CAGGGGNTDTQYF; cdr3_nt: TGTGCCGGCGGGGGCGGTAACACAGATACGCAGTATTTT
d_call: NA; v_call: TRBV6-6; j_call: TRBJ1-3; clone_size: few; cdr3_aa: CAIRDSSGNTIYF; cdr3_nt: TGTGCCATCCGAGACAGCTCTGGAAACACCATATATTTT
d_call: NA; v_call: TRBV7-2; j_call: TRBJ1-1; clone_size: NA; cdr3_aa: CASSSRQRMNTEAFF; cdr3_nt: TGTGCCAGCAGCTCCCGGCAGAGGATGAACACTGAAGCTTTCTTT
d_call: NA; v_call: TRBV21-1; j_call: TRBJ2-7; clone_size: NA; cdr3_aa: CASSKAGRPSYEQYF; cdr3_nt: TGTGCCAGCAGCAAGGCCGGGAGGCCATCCTACGAGCAGTACTTC
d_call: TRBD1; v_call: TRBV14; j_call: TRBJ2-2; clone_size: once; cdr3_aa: CASSQNRGSTGELFF; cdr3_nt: TGTGCCAGCAGCCAAAACAGGGGTTCCACCGGGGAGCTGTTTTTT
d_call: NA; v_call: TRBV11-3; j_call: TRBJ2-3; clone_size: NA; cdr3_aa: CASSRRDSTDTQYF; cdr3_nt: TGTGCCAGCAGCCGCAGGGACTCCACAGATACGCAGTATTTT
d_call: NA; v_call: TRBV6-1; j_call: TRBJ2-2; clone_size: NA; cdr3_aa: CASSLAGGELFF; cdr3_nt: TGTGCCAGCAGTTTAGCCGGGGGGGAGCTGTTTTTT
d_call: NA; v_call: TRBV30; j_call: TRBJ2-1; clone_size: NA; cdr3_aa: CACPAGLASGEQFF; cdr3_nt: TGTGCCTGCCCTGCGGGACTTGCTTCGGGTGAGCAGTTCTTC
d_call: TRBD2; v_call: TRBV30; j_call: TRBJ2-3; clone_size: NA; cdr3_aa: CAWNERGADTQYF; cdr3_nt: TGTGCCTGGAATGAGCGGGGCGCAGATACGCAGTATTTT
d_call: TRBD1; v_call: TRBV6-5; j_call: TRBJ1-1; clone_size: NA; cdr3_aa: CASSYSGGLGTEAFF; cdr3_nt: TGTGCCAGCAGTTACTCAGGGGGCCTGGGCACTGAAGCTTTCTTT
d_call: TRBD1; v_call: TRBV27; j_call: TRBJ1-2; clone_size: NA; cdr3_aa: CASSSLGQSSGYTF; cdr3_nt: TGTGCCAGCAGTTCCTTGGGACAGTCAAGCGGCTACACCTTC
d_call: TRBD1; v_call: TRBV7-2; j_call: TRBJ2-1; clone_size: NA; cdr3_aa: CASSARQGAYNEQFF; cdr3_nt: TGTGCCAGCAGCGCCCGACAGGGGGCCTACAATGAGCAGTTCTTC
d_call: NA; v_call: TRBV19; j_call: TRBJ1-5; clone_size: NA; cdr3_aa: CASSSLGGQPQHF; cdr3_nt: TGTGCCAGTAGTAGTTTAGGGGGACAGCCCCAGCATTTT
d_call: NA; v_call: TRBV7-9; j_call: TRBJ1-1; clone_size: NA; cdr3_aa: CASSRNTEAFF; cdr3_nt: TGTGCCAGCAGCCGTAACACTGAAGCTTTCTTT
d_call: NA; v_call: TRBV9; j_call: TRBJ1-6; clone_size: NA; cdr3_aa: CASSATGSFDSPLHF; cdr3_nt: TGTGCCAGCAGCGCCACAGGGTCTTTCGATTCACCCCTCCACTTT
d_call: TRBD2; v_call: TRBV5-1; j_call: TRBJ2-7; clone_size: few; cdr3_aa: CASSGEGHEQYF; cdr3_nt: TGCGCCAGCTCCGGGGAGGGCCACGAGCAGTACTTC
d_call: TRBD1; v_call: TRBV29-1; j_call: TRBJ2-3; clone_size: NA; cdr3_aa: CSVRGQGASTDTQYF; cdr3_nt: TGCAGCGTTCGCGGACAGGGGGCTAGCACAGATACGCAGTATTTT
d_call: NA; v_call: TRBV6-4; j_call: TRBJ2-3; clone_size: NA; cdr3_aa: CASRREPTDTQYF; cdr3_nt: TGTGCCAGCAGGAGAGAACCGACAGATACGCAGTATTTT
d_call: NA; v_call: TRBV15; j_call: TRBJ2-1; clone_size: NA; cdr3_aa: CATSTSIAAEQFF; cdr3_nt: TGTGCCACCAGCACCTCCATAGCAGCGGAGCAGTTCTTC
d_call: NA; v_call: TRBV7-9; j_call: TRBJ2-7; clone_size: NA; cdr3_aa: CASSSTGMGGTYEQYF; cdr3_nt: TGTGCCAGCAGCTCTACCGGGATGGGCGGCACCTACGAGCAGTACTTC
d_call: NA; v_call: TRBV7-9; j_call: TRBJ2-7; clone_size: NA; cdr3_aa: CASSYFRGSDEQYF; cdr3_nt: TGTGCCAGCAGCTATTTTAGGGGCAGCGACGAGCAGTACTTC
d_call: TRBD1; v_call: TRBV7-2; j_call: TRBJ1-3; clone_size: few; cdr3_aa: CASSRDRPGNTIYF; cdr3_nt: TGTGCCAGCAGCCGGGACAGGCCTGGAAACACCATATATTTT
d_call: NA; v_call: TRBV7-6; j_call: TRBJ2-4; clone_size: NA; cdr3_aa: CASSPGGQVIQYF; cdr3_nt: TGTGCCAGCAGCCCGGGGGGCCAGGTCATTCAGTACTTC
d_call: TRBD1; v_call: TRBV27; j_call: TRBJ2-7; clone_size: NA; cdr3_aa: CASSGTVSSYEQYF; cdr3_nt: TGTGCCAGCAGCGGGACAGTTTCTTCCTACGAGCAGTACTTC
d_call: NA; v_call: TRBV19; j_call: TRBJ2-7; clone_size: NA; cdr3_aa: CASSIQGRYEQYF; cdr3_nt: TGTGCCAGTAGTATTCAGGGGCGCTACGAGCAGTACTTC
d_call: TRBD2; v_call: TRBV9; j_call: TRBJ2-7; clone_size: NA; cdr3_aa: CASSVGGGAYEQYF; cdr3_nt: TGTGCCAGCAGCGTGGGCGGGGGGGCGTACGAGCAGTACTTC
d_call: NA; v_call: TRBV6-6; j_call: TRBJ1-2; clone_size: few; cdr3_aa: CASSPVPGAGGYTF; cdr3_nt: TGTGCCAGCAGTCCCGTACCGGGAGCCGGAGGCTACACCTTC
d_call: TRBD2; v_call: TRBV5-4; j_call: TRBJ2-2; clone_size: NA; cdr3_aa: CASSSPAGVNTGELFF; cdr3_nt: TGTGCCAGCAGCTCCCCCGCGGGAGTTAACACCGGGGAGCTGTTTTTT
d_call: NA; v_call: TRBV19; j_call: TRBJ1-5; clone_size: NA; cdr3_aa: CASSPGPGQPQHF; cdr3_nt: TGTGCCAGTAGTCCCGGGCCGGGGCAGCCCCAGCATTTT
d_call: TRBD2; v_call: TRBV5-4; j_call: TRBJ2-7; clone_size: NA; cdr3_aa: CASSQSSGGSYEQYF; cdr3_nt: TGTGCCAGCAGCCAATCCAGCGGGGGCTCCTACGAGCAGTACTTC
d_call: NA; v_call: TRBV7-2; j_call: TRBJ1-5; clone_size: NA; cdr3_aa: CASSLGGGDQPQHF; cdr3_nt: TGTGCCAGCAGCTTGGGGGGAGGGGATCAGCCCCAGCATTTT
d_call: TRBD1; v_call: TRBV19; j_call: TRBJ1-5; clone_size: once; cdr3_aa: CASRGQAEWNQPQHF; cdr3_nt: TGTGCCAGTAGAGGACAGGCAGAGTGGAATCAGCCCCAGCATTTT
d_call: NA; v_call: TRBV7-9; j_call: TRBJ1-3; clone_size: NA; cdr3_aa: CASSSQGMTGNTIYF; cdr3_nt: TGTGCCAGCAGCTCCCAGGGGATGACCGGAAACACCATATATTTT
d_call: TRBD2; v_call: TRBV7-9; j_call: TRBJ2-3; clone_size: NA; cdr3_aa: CASSLVLAGGSDTQYF; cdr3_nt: TGTGCCAGCAGCTTAGTACTAGCGGGAGGATCGGATACGCAGTATTTT
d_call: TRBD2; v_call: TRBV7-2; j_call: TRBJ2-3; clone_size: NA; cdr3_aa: CASSLGSGRGFRDTQYF; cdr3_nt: TGTGCCAGCAGCTTAGGTAGCGGGAGAGGGTTTAGGGATACGCAGTATTTT
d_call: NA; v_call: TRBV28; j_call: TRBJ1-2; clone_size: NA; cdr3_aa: CASSIRPGRPSYGYTF; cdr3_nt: TGTGCCAGCAGCATTAGGCCAGGCAGGCCCTCATATGGCTACACCTTC
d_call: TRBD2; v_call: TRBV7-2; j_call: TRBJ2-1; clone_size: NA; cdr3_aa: CASSYGTSGAYEQFF; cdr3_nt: TGTGCCAGCAGCTACGGGACTAGCGGGGCCTATGAGCAGTTCTTC
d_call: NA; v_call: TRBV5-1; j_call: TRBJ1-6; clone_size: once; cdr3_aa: CASSLRGQQASPLHF; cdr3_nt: TGCGCCAGCAGCCTCAGGGGCCAACAGGCTTCACCCCTCCACTTT